A single sample gave rise to the 32 T cell receptor beta chains below, sequenced in a study of T cells in Graves' hyperthyroidism and ophthalmopathy. Template material for amplifying TCR beta CDR3 regions consisted of RNA transcripts. HTBI primers were the set used in a first-round RT-PCR of the TCR CDR3. A single record per CDR3 protein comes from TCRdb applying MiXCR to the multiplex PCR reads. The table lists approximately 520,000 distinct CDR3 sequences, roughly 25% of them singletons, with 11% in the top ten. Material for sequencing was blood. The receptors originated from a woman aged 30 to 39 with Graves' ophthalmopathy.

This clonotype showed up many times. A read error may be the cause here, since a much bigger clone is one base away. The chain links TRBV11-2 to TRBJ2-7; 7 bases fit TRBD2. Germline loops: CDR1 SGHAT, CDR2 FQNNGV. V shed 3 bases and J 2 bases; nucleotides not matched to a gene: 1. CDR3 length equals 13 residues. The CDR3 DNA sequence: TGTGCCAGCAGCTTCGCGGGGGCCTACGAGCAGTACTTC. Its protein is CASSFAGAYEQYF.

The sample holds many counts of this clonotype. The chain carries TRBV20-1 and TRBJ1-2; no reliable D call. Germline CDR1 reads DFQATT; CDR2 reads SNEGSKA (reference sequence). Deletions cut 4 bases from V and 4 bases from J, with 7 bases between. CDR3 length: 11 residues. The CDR3 nucleotides read TGCAGTGCTAACACAGCCTATGGCTACACCTTC. It is translated as CSANTAYGYTF.

The rearrangement joins TRBV20-1 to TRBJ1-2; 9 bases match TRBD1. This CDR3 is 16 amino acids long. Germline lookup yields CDR1 DFQATT and CDR2 SNEGSKA (reference sequence). V shed 0 bases and J 9 bases; nucleotides not matched to a gene: 14. The CDR3 reads CSARDYGGQGRDRYTF. DNA for the CDR3: TGCAGTGCTAGAGATTATGGGGGACAGGGACGGGACCGCTACACCTTC.

The rearrangement links TRBV28 to TRBJ1-1, with D unresolved. This CDR3 region has 13 residues. Per the germline V gene, CDR1 is MDHEN and CDR2 is SYDVKM. Trimming took 5 bases from V and 2 from J, leaving 9 bases between them. The CDR3 DNA follows: TGTGCCAGCAGTATAAATGACAACACTGAAGCTTTCTTT. It translates to CASSINDNTEAFF.

This clonotype was observed many times. The V and J genes are TRBV12-3 or TRBV12-4 and TRBJ2-7; no reliable D call. The CDR3 runs to 13 residues. Trimming pared 6 bases from V and 4 bases from J, leaving 13 bases between. The CDR3 loop reads CASSKTVLYEQYF. CDR3 bases: TGTGCCAGCAGCAAAACCGTTTTGTACGAGCAGTACTTC.

V usage is TRBV11-2 and J usage is TRBJ2-2; 14 positions agree with TRBD2. Germline assignment: CDR1 SGHAT and CDR2 FQNNGV. V gave up 4 bases and J gave up 7 bases; unmatched junction bases: 8. The CDR3 runs 17 residues. This chain's CDR3 is CASSSTSGRARIGELFF. In nucleotides, the CDR3 is TGTGCCAGCAGCTCGACTAGCGGGAGGGCCAGGATCGGGGAGCTGTTTTTT.

The genes are TRBV6-5 and TRBJ2-7; 10 bases map to TRBD2. Trimming cost V 2 bases and J 7 bases; bases outside gene matches: 5. The CDR3 has 14 amino acids. In germline, CDR1 is MNHEY, CDR2 SVGAGI. The CDR3 DNA sequence: TGTGCCAGCAGTTACGAGCGGGGGGGCCATGAGCAGTACTTC. Protein: CASSYERGGHEQYF.

This clonotype showed up many times. The J gene is TRBJ2-7, the V gene TRBV2; 11 bases align to TRBD2. The CDR3 consists of 14 residues. V was pared by 6 bases and J by 2 bases, with 3 bases of the junction left unmatched. Germline loops: CDR1 SNHLY, CDR2 FYNNEI. DNA for the CDR3: TGTGCCAGCAGGGCGGGACTAGCGGCCTACGAGCAGTACTTC. Residues: CASRAGLAAYEQYF.

This clonotype was seen a few times. The chain combines TRBV6-1 with TRBJ2-5; a possible D gene is TRBD2 (6 bases). The length of the CDR3 is 16 residues. V was trimmed by 6 bases and J by 9 bases, leaving 26 bases between them. The germline gives CDR1 MNHNS, CDR2 SASEGT. The CDR3 DNA reads as TGTGCCAGCAGGGAGCCGTCGCGACTGATGGGGGAGGCCCAGTACTTC. This encodes CASREPSRLMGEAQYF.

The chain employs TRBV19 and TRBJ1-1; unclear D gene. With 7 bases removed from V and 4 bases from J, the gap between germline ends came to 13 bases. Germline loops: CDR1 LNHDA, CDR2 SQIVND (reference sequence). CDR3 length equals 13 residues. CDR3 sequence reads: CASTRRAVTEAFF. CDR3 nucleotides: TGTGCCAGTACCCGGAGGGCGGTCACTGAAGCTTTCTTT.

The chain uses TRBV12-3 or TRBV12-4 and TRBJ2-5; D is perhaps TRBD2 (5 bases). V lost 6 bases and J 5 bases, leaving 22 bases between the germline ends. The CDR3 runs 16 residues. The CDR3: CASRPAGGGILETQYF. CDR3 sequence (DNA): TGTGCCAGCAGGCCTGCCGGAGGTGGGATCCTCGAGACCCAGTACTTC.

The chain combines TRBV18 with TRBJ1-1; TRBD1 aligns across 7 bases. Trimming took 8 bases from V and 0 from J; bases not matched to a gene: 9. In germline, CDR1 is KGHSH, CDR2 LQKENI. There are 15 residues in the CDR3. CDR3 sequence (DNA): TGTGCCAGCGTCGCGGACAGGTCCATGAACACTGAAGCTTTCTTT. As protein: CASVADRSMNTEAFF.

Of note for this clonotype: A much larger clone lies one base from this, so it may be a read error. V gene TRBV5-1 combines with J gene TRBJ1-2, with a possible D match to TRBD1 (5 bases). Germline values: CDR1 SGHRS, CDR2 YFSETQ. This CDR3 is 14 amino acids long. The CDR3 nucleotides read TGCGTCAGCAGCTTGGGTGGGGGTAACTATGGCTACACCTTC. This gives the protein CVSSLGGGNYGYTF.

This clonotype has a handful of counts. This may be a read error, as it is one base from a much larger clone. This chain connects TRBV11-2 to TRBJ1-1, with a tentative D call TRBD1 (6 bases). Trimming cost V 8 bases and J 1 base, with 26 bases left between them. Germline CDR1 is SGHAT and CDR2 is FQNNGV. CDR3 length equals 18 residues. Here the CDR3 DNA reads TGTGCCAGCGGCTCCCGAATTTTCAACAGGGTTAGGAACACTGAAGCTTTCTTT. Protein sequence: CASGSRIFNRVRNTEAFF.

Details on this clonotype: The junction shows a germline mismatch at one end, possibly a read error. The CDR3 sequence is CASSWRQNLEACF. The DNA of the CDR3 is TGTGCCAGCAGCTGGAGACAGAATCTGGAAGCTTGCTTT. This chain joins TRBV7-2 and TRBJ1-1, with TRBD1 as a possible D gene (5 bases). CDR3 length equals 13 residues. The germline V gene encodes CDR1 SGHTA and CDR2 FQGNSA.

This clonotype showed up many times. This chain connects TRBV2 to TRBJ1-1; D ambiguous. The CDR3 contains 13 residues. V gave up 7 bases and J gave up 7 bases, with 16 bases separating them. CDR1 and CDR2 from the germline V gene are SNHLY and FYNNEI. As DNA, the CDR3 is TGTGCCAGCATTCCGGACGGACCCAGTGAAGCTTTCTTT. Its protein is CASIPDGPSEAFF.

The V gene is TRBV12-5, the J gene TRBJ1-1, with D uncertain. CDR1 and CDR2 (germline): LGHNT, FRNRAP. The CDR3 has 16 amino acids. The V gene lost 0 bases and the J gene lost 1 base, with 12 bases spanning the gap. CDR3 in amino acids: CASGLVRGIPNTEAFF. The CDR3 bases are TGTGCTAGTGGTTTGGTACGCGGGATACCGAACACTGAAGCTTTCTTT.

This clonotype was observed many times. The J gene is TRBJ1-2, the V gene TRBV12-3 or TRBV12-4, with 9 bases fitting TRBD1. The V segment lost 8 bases and the J segment 6 bases; nucleotides outside the gene matches: 7. The CDR3 totals 13 residues. CDR3 sequence: CASGRDRADGYTF. The CDR3 DNA reads TGTGCCAGCGGACGGGACAGGGCTGATGGCTACACCTTC.

This clonotype has just one count. The chain is built from TRBV24-1 and TRBJ2-5; 8 positions match TRBD1. V lost 2 bases and J lost 2; bases outside the gene matches: 3. The CDR3 totals 15 residues. CDR1 is KGHDR, CDR2 SFDVKD, per germline. The CDR3 DNA reads TGTGCCACCAGTGATTCGACAGGGGCACAAGAGACCCAGTACTTC. Its protein is CATSDSTGAQETQYF.

This clonotype was counted ten times or more. The J gene is TRBJ1-1, the V gene TRBV2; TRBD1 matches 8 bases. With 6 bases clipped from V and 5 bases from J, the junction kept 11 bases outside the gene matches. The germline gives CDR1 SNHLY, CDR2 FYNNEI. The CDR3 consists of 15 residues. The CDR3 DNA sequence: TGTGCCAGCAGCCGAGACAGGGGTTCTGAAACTGAAGCTTTCTTT. Translation gives CASSRDRGSETEAFF.

This clonotype was recorded at least ten times. The chain recombines TRBV5-1 with TRBJ1-5; D gene unclear. Trimming left V 5 bases short and J 3 bases short, with 15 bases between. Germline-derived CDR1 and CDR2 are SGHRS and YFSETQ. The CDR3 has 15 residues. In nucleotides, the CDR3 is TGCGCCAGCAGTGATAGTTTTGGAAACAATCAGCCCCAGCATTTT. Its translation is CASSDSFGNNQPQHF.

This CDR3 reads CASTVTSGGYTQYF. DNA for the CDR3: TGTGCCAGCACCGTGACTAGCGGGGGTTATACGCAGTATTTT. The rearrangement joins TRBV2 to TRBJ2-3; 12 bases match TRBD2. The germline V gene encodes CDR1 SNHLY and CDR2 FYNNEI. The trim removed 7 bases at V and 7 bases at J, leaving 6 bases unmatched. The CDR3 covers 14 residues.

The sample holds many counts of this clonotype. The rearrangement joins TRBV13 to TRBJ1-1, with D uncertain. The CDR3 length is 14 residues. Between the trimmed V and J ends, which lost 3 bases and 4 bases, there was a span of 12 bases. Germline values: CDR1 PRHDT, CDR2 FYEKMQ (reference sequence). The DNA of the CDR3 is TGTGCCAGCAGCTTGGAGGAGGGTGGCACTGAAGCTTTCTTT. Translation gives CASSLEEGGTEAFF.

This chain joins TRBV10-3 and TRBJ2-7; a weak D match, TRBD1 (6 bases). This CDR3 has 13 residues. Germline V lookup: CDR1 ENHRY, CDR2 SYGVKD. V dropped 10 bases and J dropped 3 bases, with 16 bases sitting between them. The DNA of the CDR3 is TGTGCCAGCACAGGACAGCTACTCTACGAGCAGTACTTC. Protein sequence: CASTGQLLYEQYF.

Many counts were recorded for this clonotype. This chain joins TRBV30 and TRBJ1-2; the match to TRBD1 covers 8 bases. The germline CDR1 and CDR2 sequences are GTSNPN and SVGIG (reference sequence). The V and J ends lost 5 bases and 3 bases, in that order; junction bases with no gene match: 5. There are 13 residues in the CDR3. In DNA form, the CDR3 reads TGTGCCTGGGGACAGGGAAGGTACTATGGCTACACCTTC. Its translation is CAWGQGRYYGYTF.

The table lists this clonotype with many counts. In nucleotides, the CDR3 is TGCGCCAGCAGTTGGGCAGAGAACACTGAAGCTTTCTTT. Translating gives CASSWAENTEAFF. The V gene is TRBV5-1, the J gene TRBJ1-1; no definite D call. The CDR3 contains 13 residues. The ends were cut back, 5 bases at V and 1 base at J, with 9 bases in the middle. Germline V lookup: CDR1 SGHRS, CDR2 YFSETQ.

There are many counts of this clonotype. The chain combines TRBV6-1 with TRBJ1-3; no clear D gene. V was clipped by 4 bases and J by 0 bases, with 10 bases between them. This CDR3 is 15 amino acids long. In germline, CDR1 is MNHNS, CDR2 SASEGT. For the CDR3, the DNA is TGTGCCAGCAGTGGACCGGGAAGCTCTGGAAACACCATATATTTT. It translates to CASSGPGSSGNTIYF.

This clonotype was seen a handful of times. This chain joins TRBV6-1 and TRBJ1-1, with unresolved D. The CDR3 loop spans 11 amino acids. The V gene's germline CDR1 is MNHNS and CDR2 SASEGT. With 6 bases removed from V and 5 bases from J, the gap between germline ends came to 7 bases. The CDR3 spells CASSRETEAFF. DNA for the CDR3: TGTGCCAGCAGCCGCGAAACTGAAGCTTTCTTT.

The V gene is TRBV29-1, the J gene TRBJ1-1, with 7 bases aligning to TRBD1. Per germline, CDR1 SQVTM and CDR2 ANQGSEA. This CDR3 spans 18 amino acids. The V and J ends lost 6 bases and 2 bases, in that order; junction bases with no gene match: 21. CDR3 DNA: TGCAGCGTCCCCGGGGGCCCCAGACAGGGAAGGATAAACACTGAAGCTTTCTTT. It is translated as CSVPGGPRQGRINTEAFF.

The CDR3 spells CASSLDPSRGETQYF. CDR3 coding DNA: TGTGCCAGCAGCTTAGATCCCTCTCGGGGGGAGACCCAGTACTTC. This chain connects TRBV11-2 to TRBJ2-5, with TRBD2 as a possible D gene (6 bases). The CDR3 runs to 15 residues. From germline, CDR1 is SGHAT and CDR2 FQNNGV. V lost 0 bases, J lost 5 bases, and 13 bases lay in between. The full variable domain, its missing parts supplied by reference TRBV11-2 and TRBJ2-5, is EAGVAQSPRYKIIEKRQSVAFWCNPISGHATLYWYQQILGQGPKLLIQFQNNGVVDDSQLPKDRFSAERLKGVDSTLKIQPAKLEDSAVYLCASSLDPSRGETQYFGPGTRLLVL.

This clonotype showed up many times. V usage is TRBV6-2 or TRBV6-3 and J usage is TRBJ2-7, with 9 bases identical to TRBD1. Germline V CDR1 and CDR2: MNHEY, SVGEGT. The trim removed 7 bases at V and 4 bases at J, leaving 11 bases unmatched. CDR3 size: 15 residues. The CDR3 region is CASTERLQGAYEQYF. CDR3 in DNA: TGTGCCAGCACCGAGAGACTACAGGGGGCTTACGAGCAGTACTTC.

This clonotype occurred many times. The V call is TRBV12-5, the J call TRBJ2-7, with 8 bases matching TRBD1. The germline V gene encodes CDR1 LGHNT and CDR2 FRNRAP. The CDR3 length is 12 residues. V trimming: 4 bases; J trimming: 5 bases; junction bases outside the gene matches: 1. In DNA, the CDR3 is TGTGCTAGTGGTTCAGGGGGCCACGAGCAGTACTTC. It encodes CASGSGGHEQYF.